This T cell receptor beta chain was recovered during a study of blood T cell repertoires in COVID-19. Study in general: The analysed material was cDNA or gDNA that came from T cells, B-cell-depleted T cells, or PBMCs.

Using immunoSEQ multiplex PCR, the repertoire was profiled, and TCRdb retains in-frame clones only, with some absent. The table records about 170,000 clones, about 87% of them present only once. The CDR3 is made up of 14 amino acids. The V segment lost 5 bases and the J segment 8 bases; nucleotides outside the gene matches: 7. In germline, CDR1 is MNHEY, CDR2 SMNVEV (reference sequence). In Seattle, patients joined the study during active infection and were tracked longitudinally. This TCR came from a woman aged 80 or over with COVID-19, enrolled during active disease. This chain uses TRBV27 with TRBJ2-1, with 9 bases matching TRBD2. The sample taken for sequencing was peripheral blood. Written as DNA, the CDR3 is TGTGCCAGCAGTGTAGCGGGAGTAAGGGATGAGCAGTTCTTC. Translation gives CASSVAGVRDEQFF.